This T cell receptor (beta chain) comes out of a study of beta chain features in type 1 diabetes. Reverse transcribing all isolated RNA meant expressed TCRB transcripts were sequenced. Reads from naive, central memory and regulatory T cell samples averaged about 3.57 million. Method: immunoSEQ multiplex PCR; TCRdb's copy keeps in-frame clones and lacks some. The sample has about 370,000 clones, over 8.5% seen once. This CDR3 has 15 residues. The germline V gene has CDR1 MDHEN and CDR2 SYDVKM. This clone was seen a few times. Antigen: not known. Broader study findings: Cells expressing TCR highly could be over-represented by cDNA sequencing. Across all four CD4+ subsets, people with type 1 diabetes showed modestly shorter TCRB CDR3s.

Central memory, naive, regulatory and stem cell-like memory CD4+ cells were sorted by CD45RO/CCR7/CD25/CD127/CD95/CD27. V and J are TRBV28 and TRBJ2-5; D possibly corresponds to TRBD2 (7 bases). The tail of the sequence fits TRBJ2-7 better, so the J call may be wrong. The sample was central memory CD4+ T cells from blood. The clonotype originates from a man younger than 40 with type 1 diabetes. For the CDR3, the DNA is TGTGCCAGCAGTCCCGGGGGCGGGAGCCCCTACGAGCAGTACTTC. Translation gives CASSPGGGSPYEQYF.